The 30 T cell receptor beta chains reported below all come from one sample, sequenced in a study of T cell responses to AZD1222 COVID-19 vaccine. Sequenced by immunoSEQ multiplex PCR; TCRdb stores in-frame clones only, minus some. The sample lists some 95,000 clones; roughly 91% were seen once. The input for sequencing was peripheral blood, taken on day 0 of AZD1222 vaccination. These receptor sequences come from an adult in good health.

Of note for this clone: Other DNA sequences of this sample code for an identical CDR3. The DNA for the CDR3 is TGTGCCAGCAGTTCCAGTAACACCGGGGAGCTGTTTTTT. This sequence encodes CASSSSNTGELFF. This chain links TRBV6-6 with TRBJ2-2; D remains ambiguous. Germline assignment: CDR1 MNHNY and CDR2 SVGAGI (reference sequence). V shed 4 bases and J shed 2 bases, with 5 bases lying between them. The CDR3 is 13 residues long.

V usage is TRBV2 and J usage is TRBJ1-2; D may be TRBD1 (6 bases). CDR3 length equals 12 residues. Trimming stripped 8 bases from V and 1 base from J, with 8 bases between. Germline-derived CDR1 and CDR2 are SNHLY and FYNNEI. The CDR3, as DNA: TGTGCCAGCTCACAGGGTAACTATGGCTACACCTTC. Amino acid sequence: CASSQGNYGYTF.

V is TRBV12-3 or TRBV12-4 and J is TRBJ1-6; tentative D call: TRBD1 (5 bases). The CDR3 is 13 residues long. V shed 8 bases and J shed 9 bases, with 14 bases lying between them. CDR3 protein: CASPWHRFSPLHF. As DNA, the CDR3 is TGTGCCAGCCCTTGGCACAGGTTTTCACCCCTCCACTTT.

This clone was seen only a few times. V is TRBV11-2 and J is TRBJ2-1; D gene uncertain. This CDR3 contains 11 residues. The V and J ends lost 5 bases and 9 bases respectively, with 8 bases between them. The germline V gene encodes CDR1 SGHAT and CDR2 FQNNGV. This CDR3 is CASSRVGEQFF. The CDR3 DNA follows: TGTGCCAGCAGCCGTGTAGGTGAGCAGTTCTTC.

The chain uses TRBV5-4 and TRBJ2-5; TRBD2 matches 9 bases. The CDR3 has 15 amino acids. V lost 1 base to trimming and J lost 5 bases; unmatched junction nucleotides: 6. Germline CDR1 is SGHNT and CDR2 is YYREEE (reference sequence). The CDR3 DNA is TGTGCCAGCAGCTTGAAGGTAGCGGGGGAGGAGACCCAGTACTTC. This gives the protein CASSLKVAGEETQYF.

The genes are TRBV4-1 and TRBJ1-3; D ambiguous. V lost 4 bases, J lost 8 bases, and 9 bases lay in between. CDR1 and CDR2 (germline): MGHRA, YSYEKL. CDR3 length: 12 residues. The CDR3 DNA sequence: TGCGCCAGCAGCCTCACGGGTCACACCATATATTTT. It translates to CASSLTGHTIYF.

This chain links TRBV11-2 with TRBJ2-7; D is undetermined. Germline-derived CDR1 and CDR2 are SGHAT and FQNNGV. The CDR3 is 15 amino acids. V dropped 5 bases and J dropped 0 bases, with 14 bases sitting between them. Here the CDR3 DNA reads TGTGCCAGCAGCCCCTCCTGGGCGGACTCCTACGAGCAGTACTTC. Protein product: CASSPSWADSYEQYF.

This chain joins TRBV3-1 (or the pseudogene TRBV3-2) and TRBJ2-3; 14 bases are shared with TRBD2. The CDR3 runs to 14 residues. J was trimmed by 15 bases and V by 5 bases; bases with no gene match: 10. Germline CDR1 reads LGHDT; CDR2 reads YNNKEL (reference sequence). This CDR3 reads CASSTRLAGGPAYF. CDR3 sequence (DNA): TGTGCCAGCAGCACTCGACTAGCGGGGGGGCCGGCATATTTT.

CDR3 bases: TGTGCCATCAGTGAAAGGGGGCAGGGCCCGCTCTCTGGAAACACCATATATTTT. It yields the protein CAISERGQGPLSGNTIYF. V and J are TRBV10-3 and TRBJ1-3; 7 positions match TRBD1. CDR3 length equals 18 residues. The germline V gene has CDR1 ENHRY and CDR2 SYGVKD. With V trimmed by 3 bases and J by 0 bases, 11 bases remained unmatched.

V is TRBV4-2 and J is TRBJ1-6; D gene ambiguous. This CDR3 has 12 residues. Per the germline V gene, CDR1 is LGHNA and CDR2 is YNFKEQ. The V and J ends lost 4 bases and 9 bases respectively, with 7 bases between them. The CDR3 DNA sequence: TGTGCCAGCAGCCCACCTGGTTCACCCCTCCACTTT. Encoded protein: CASSPPGSPLHF.

The chain carries TRBV5-4 and TRBJ2-7; the match to TRBD1 covers 8 bases. Germline assignment: CDR1 SGHNT and CDR2 YYREEE (reference sequence). The CDR3 runs to 14 residues. Trimming cost V 4 bases and J 5 bases; bases outside gene matches: 8. CDR3 loop: CASSPDRAAHEQYF. Here the CDR3 DNA reads TGTGCCAGCAGCCCGGACAGGGCTGCCCACGAGCAGTACTTC.

This clone showed up just once. This chain uses TRBV4-1 with TRBJ2-5; 8 bases align to TRBD2. The germline V gene has CDR1 MGHRA and CDR2 YSYEKL. The CDR3 extends over 14 amino acids. V lost 2 bases and J lost 7; bases outside the gene matches: 6. Here the CDR3 DNA reads TGCGCCAGCAGCCAATTGCCCGGGGGGGGGACCCAGTACTTC. Translated: CASSQLPGGGTQYF.

The chain joins TRBV19 to TRBJ2-7; 8 nucleotides agree with TRBD1. CDR1 and CDR2 from the germline V gene are LNHDA and SQIVND (reference sequence). This CDR3 is built from 16 residues. The J segment lost 2 bases and the V segment lost 4 bases, leaving 10 bases of the junction unmatched. The CDR3 DNA follows: TGTGCCAGTAGTACGCCTATTGGGACAGGTACCTACGAGCAGTACTTC. This translates into CASSTPIGTGTYEQYF.

The chain recombines TRBV3-1 (or the pseudogene TRBV3-2) with TRBJ2-5, with D maybe TRBD2 (7 bases). Germline CDR1 and CDR2: LGHDT and YNNKEL (reference sequence). V lost 3 bases to trimming and J lost 3 bases, with 20 bases between them. The CDR3 runs 17 residues. The chain's CDR3 is CASSHQMGGGRKETQYF. In DNA form, the CDR3 reads TGTGCCAGCAGCCATCAAATGGGGGGGGGCCGCAAAGAGACCCAGTACTTC.

The CDR3, as DNA: TGTGCCAGCAGGTTGGACAGGGTCTACACCGGGGAGCTGTTTTTT. Translated, it gives CASRLDRVYTGELFF. The V call is TRBV2, the J call TRBJ2-2; 8 positions agree with TRBD1. Germline-derived CDR1 and CDR2 are SNHLY and FYNNEI. The CDR3 runs to 15 residues. Trimming removed 6 bases from V and 3 bases from J; junction bases left unmatched: 6.

This sequence joins TRBV10-1 and TRBJ2-3; no reliable D call. Deletions cut 3 bases from V and 2 bases from J, with 9 bases between. The germline gives CDR1 WNHNN, CDR2 SYGVQD (reference sequence). The CDR3 totals 14 residues. DNA for the CDR3: TGCGCCAGCAGTGAAAACGGCTACACAGATACGCAGTATTTT. It yields the protein CASSENGYTDTQYF.

J is TRBJ2-1 and V is TRBV11-2; 8 positions match TRBD2. V dropped 1 base and J dropped 8; count of bases not matched to a gene: 4. The germline V gene has CDR1 SGHAT and CDR2 FQNNGV. The CDR3 length is 14 residues. The CDR3 DNA reads as TGTGCCAGCAGCTTAGCGGGGGGGCCTGATGAGCAGTTCTTC. Protein: CASSLAGGPDEQFF.

The genes are TRBV19 and TRBJ1-2; D remains ambiguous. The V end was cut by 8 bases, the J end by 4 bases, with 20 bases between. CDR1 is LNHDA, CDR2 SQIVND, per germline (reference sequence). The CDR3 contains 15 residues. In DNA form, the CDR3 reads TGTGCCAGTTTACCCCGGGCGGGTTATACCTATGGCTACACCTTC. It translates to CASLPRAGYTYGYTF.

The chain carries TRBV29-1 and TRBJ1-2, with 8 bases lining up with TRBD1. CDR3 length equals 13 residues. Germline-derived CDR1 and CDR2 are SQVTM and ANQGSEA. The V gene end was trimmed by 6 bases and the J gene end by 11 bases; junction bases not matched to a gene: 14. CDR3 sequence reads: CSVIGQGSLFYTF. The CDR3 DNA sequence: TGCAGCGTCATTGGACAGGGATCCCTCTTTTACACCTTC.

The chain uses TRBV5-1 and TRBJ1-6; 8 bases are shared with TRBD1. V was clipped by 4 bases and J by 2 bases; unmatched bases: 8. CDR3 length: 17 amino acids. The germline gives CDR1 SGHRS, CDR2 YFSETQ. The CDR3 loop is CASSLNQGAPYNSPLHF. CDR3 DNA sequence: TGCGCCAGCAGCCTGAATCAGGGGGCGCCCTATAATTCACCCCTCCACTTT.

The chain uses TRBV19 and TRBJ2-1, with 8 bases lining up with TRBD1. Unmatched junction bases numbered 6, after V lost 8 bases and J lost 6 bases. The CDR3 spans 13 residues. CDR1 and CDR2 from the germline V gene are LNHDA and SQIVND (reference sequence). The CDR3 nucleotides read TGTGCCAGTGGACAGGGAACAGTCAATGAGCAGTTCTTC. Encoded protein: CASGQGTVNEQFF.

This clone has a handful of counts. The chain combines TRBV28 with TRBJ2-2; D possibly corresponds to TRBD2 (5 bases). CDR3 length: 13 amino acids. The germline V gene encodes CDR1 MDHEN and CDR2 SYDVKM. CDR3 DNA sequence: TGTGTCTTGCGGGCTGTCCACACCGGGGAGCTGTTTTTT. The encoded protein is CVLRAVHTGELFF.

The chain recombines TRBV3-1 (or the pseudogene TRBV3-2) with TRBJ1-5, with D unresolved. Germline V CDR1 and CDR2: LGHDT, YNNKEL (reference sequence). V shed 1 base and J shed 9 bases, with 16 bases lying between them. The CDR3 length is 15 residues. CDR3 residues: CASSQGSTIGGPQHF. CDR3 DNA: TGTGCCAGCAGCCAAGGGTCGACTATAGGAGGGCCCCAGCATTTT.

The rearrangement links TRBV6-5 to TRBJ2-7; perhaps TRBD2 as D (6 bases). This CDR3 has 13 amino acids. Germline V gene lookup returns CDR1 MNHEY and CDR2 SVGAGI. Trimming shortened V by 6 bases and J by 2 bases, and 11 bases separated the two germline ends. The CDR3 DNA reads TGTGCCAGCAGCTGGGGGGAAGCCTACGAGCAGTACTTC. Its translation is CASSWGEAYEQYF.

The chain combines TRBV10-3 with TRBJ2-3, with 10 bases lining up with TRBD2. The CDR3 sequence is 17 residues long. The V and J ends lost 1 base and 6 bases, in that order; junction bases with no gene match: 10. Germline V gives CDR1 ENHRY, CDR2 SYGVKD. CDR3 loop: CAISEWGGAGGPDTQYF. In DNA, the CDR3 is TGTGCCATCAGTGAGTGGGGTGGAGCGGGGGGGCCGGATACGCAGTATTTT.

V usage is TRBV3-1 (or the pseudogene TRBV3-2) and J usage is TRBJ2-4, with D possibly being TRBD1 (6 bases). Trimming cost V 3 bases and J 8 bases, with 11 bases left between them. This CDR3 is built from 13 residues. CDR1 is LGHDT and CDR2 is YNNKEL in the germline V gene (reference sequence). The CDR3 spells CASSQSYRDIQYF. The CDR3 DNA is TGTGCCAGCAGCCAGTCCTACAGGGACATTCAGTACTTC.

V and J are TRBV28 and TRBJ1-1, with D tentatively TRBD1 (5 bases). The CDR3 has 14 amino acids. V was clipped by 3 bases and J by 6 bases, with 14 bases between them. The germline V gene has CDR1 MDHEN and CDR2 SYDVKM. CDR3 nucleotides: TGTGCCAGCAGTTTGGGGGGAAGTAGGGCTGAAGCTTTCTTT. It is translated as CASSLGGSRAEAFF.

The chain is built from TRBV19 and TRBJ1-2; TRBD1 is a possible D gene (6 bases). Between the trimmed V and J ends, which lost 3 bases and 7 bases, there was a span of 9 bases. The CDR3 runs to 12 residues. Germline V lookup: CDR1 LNHDA, CDR2 SQIVND (reference sequence). CDR3: CASSIGGGGYTF. As DNA, the CDR3 is TGTGCCAGTAGTATCGGGGGCGGTGGCTACACCTTC.

The V call is TRBV27, the J call TRBJ2-5; 9 bases are a match to TRBD2. CDR1 is MNHEY and CDR2 is SMNVEV in the germline V gene (reference sequence). The trim removed 0 bases at V and 3 bases at J, leaving 5 bases unmatched. CDR3 length: 16 residues. For the CDR3, the DNA is TGTGCCAGCAGTTTATCTGGAATAGCGGGGGAAGAGACCCAGTACTTC. This gives the protein CASSLSGIAGEETQYF.

This chain uses TRBV12-3 or TRBV12-4 with TRBJ1-2, with D tentatively TRBD1 (5 bases). The V end lost 5 bases, the J end lost 7 bases, and 8 bases lay between the germline ends. This CDR3 spans 11 amino acids. The chain's CDR3 is CASSLGGGYTF. CDR3 sequence (DNA): TGTGCCAGCAGTCTCGGGGGTGGCTACACCTTC.